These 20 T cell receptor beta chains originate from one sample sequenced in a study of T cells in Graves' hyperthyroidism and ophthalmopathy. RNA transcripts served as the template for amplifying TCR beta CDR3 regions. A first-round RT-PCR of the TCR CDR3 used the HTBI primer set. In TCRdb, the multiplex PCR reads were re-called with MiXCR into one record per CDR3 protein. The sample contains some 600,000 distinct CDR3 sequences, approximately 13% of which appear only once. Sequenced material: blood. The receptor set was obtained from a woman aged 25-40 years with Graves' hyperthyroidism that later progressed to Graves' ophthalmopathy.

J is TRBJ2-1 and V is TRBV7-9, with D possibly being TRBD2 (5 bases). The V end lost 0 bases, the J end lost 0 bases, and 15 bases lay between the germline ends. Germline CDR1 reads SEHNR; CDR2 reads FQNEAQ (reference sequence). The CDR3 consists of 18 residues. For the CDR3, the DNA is TGTGCCAGCAGCTTAGCGCTAAAGCGAGCGGTCTCCTACAATGAGCAGTTCTTC. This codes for CASSLALKRAVSYNEQFF.

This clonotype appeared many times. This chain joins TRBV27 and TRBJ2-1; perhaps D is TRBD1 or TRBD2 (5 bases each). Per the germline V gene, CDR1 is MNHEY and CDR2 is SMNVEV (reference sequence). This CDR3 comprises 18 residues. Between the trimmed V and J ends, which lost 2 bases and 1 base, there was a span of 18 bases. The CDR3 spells CASSLEGLKTESYNEQFF. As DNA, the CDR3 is TGTGCCAGCAGTTTAGAGGGGCTGAAAACAGAGTCCTACAATGAGCAGTTCTTC.

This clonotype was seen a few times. DNA for the CDR3: TGTGCCAGCAAACTAGACAGGGACCGGGTAGAGACCCAGTACTTC. It encodes CASKLDRDRVETQYF. This chain connects TRBV6-2 or TRBV6-3 to TRBJ2-5, with TRBD1 identical over 7 bases. V lost 7 bases and J lost 4; bases outside the gene matches: 12. This CDR3 is built from 15 residues. Germline V gene sequence: CDR1 MNHEY, CDR2 SVGEGT.

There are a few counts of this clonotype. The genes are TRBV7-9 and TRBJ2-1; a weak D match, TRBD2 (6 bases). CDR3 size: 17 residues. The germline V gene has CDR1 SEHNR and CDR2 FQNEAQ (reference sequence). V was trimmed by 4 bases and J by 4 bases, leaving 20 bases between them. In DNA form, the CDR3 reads TGTGCCAGCAGCTCCCCTCTTGGTAGCGGAGGGTACAATGAGCAGTTCTTC. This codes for CASSSPLGSGGYNEQFF.

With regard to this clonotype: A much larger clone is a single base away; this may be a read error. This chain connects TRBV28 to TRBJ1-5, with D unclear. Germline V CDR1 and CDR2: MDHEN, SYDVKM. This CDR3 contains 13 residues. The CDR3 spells CAGSSKSNQPQHF. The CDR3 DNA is TGTGCCGGCAGTTCGAAAAGCAATCAGCCCCAGCATTTT.

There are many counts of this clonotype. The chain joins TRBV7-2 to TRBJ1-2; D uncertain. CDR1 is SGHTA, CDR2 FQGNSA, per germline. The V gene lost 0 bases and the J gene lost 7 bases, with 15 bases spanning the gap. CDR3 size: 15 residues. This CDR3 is CASSLAQIGPGGYTF. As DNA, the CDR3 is TGTGCCAGCAGCTTAGCTCAAATAGGGCCGGGTGGCTACACCTTC.

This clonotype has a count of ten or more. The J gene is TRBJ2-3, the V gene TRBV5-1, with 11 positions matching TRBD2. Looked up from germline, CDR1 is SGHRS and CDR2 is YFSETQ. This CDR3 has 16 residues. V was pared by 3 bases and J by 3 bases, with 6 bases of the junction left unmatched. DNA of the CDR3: TGCGCCAGCAGCTGGGAACTAGCGGGAGATACAGATACGCAGTATTTT. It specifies CASSWELAGDTDTQYF.

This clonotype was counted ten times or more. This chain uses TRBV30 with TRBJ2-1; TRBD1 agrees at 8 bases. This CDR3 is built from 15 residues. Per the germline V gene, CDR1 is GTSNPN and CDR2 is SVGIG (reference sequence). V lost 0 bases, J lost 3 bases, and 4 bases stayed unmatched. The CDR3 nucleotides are TGTGCCTGGAGTGTACGAGGGACAGGCTACAATGAGCAGTTCTTC. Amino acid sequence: CAWSVRGTGYNEQFF. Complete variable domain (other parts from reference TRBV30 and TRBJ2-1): SQTIHQWPATLVQPVGSPLSLECTVEGTSNPNLYWYRQAAGRGLQLLFYSVGIGQISSEVPQNLSASRPQDRQFILSSKKLLLSDSGFYLCAWSVRGTGYNEQFFGPGTRLTVL.

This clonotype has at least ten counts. The CDR3 here is CAGQGAGAEAFF. The CDR3 bases are TGTGCCGGACAGGGGGCTGGTGCTGAAGCTTTCTTT. V gene TRBV2 combines with J gene TRBJ1-1, with 11 bases aligning to TRBD1. CDR1 is SNHLY, CDR2 FYNNEI, per germline. V dropped 11 bases and J dropped 6; count of bases not matched to a gene: 5. This CDR3 has 12 residues.

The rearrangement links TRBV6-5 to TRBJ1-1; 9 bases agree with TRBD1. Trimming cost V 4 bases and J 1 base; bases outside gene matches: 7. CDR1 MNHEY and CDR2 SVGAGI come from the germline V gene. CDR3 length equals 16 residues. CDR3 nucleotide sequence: TGTGCCAGCAGTTCGACGGGACAGGGATCGAACACTGAAGCTTTCTTT. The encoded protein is CASSSTGQGSNTEAFF.

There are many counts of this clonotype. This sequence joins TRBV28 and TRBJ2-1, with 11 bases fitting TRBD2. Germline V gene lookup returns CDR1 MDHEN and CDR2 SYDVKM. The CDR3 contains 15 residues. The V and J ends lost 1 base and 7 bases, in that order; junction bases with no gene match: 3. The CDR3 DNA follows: TGTGCCAGCAGTTTATTTCTAGCGGGAGGTAATGAGCAGTTCTTC. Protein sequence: CASSLFLAGGNEQFF.

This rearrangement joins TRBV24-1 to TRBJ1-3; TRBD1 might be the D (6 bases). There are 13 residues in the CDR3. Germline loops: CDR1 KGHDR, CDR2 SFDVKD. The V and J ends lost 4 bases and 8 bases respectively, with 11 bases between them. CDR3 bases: TGTGCCACCAGTGACAGCCGACAGGACACCATATATTTT. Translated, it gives CATSDSRQDTIYF.

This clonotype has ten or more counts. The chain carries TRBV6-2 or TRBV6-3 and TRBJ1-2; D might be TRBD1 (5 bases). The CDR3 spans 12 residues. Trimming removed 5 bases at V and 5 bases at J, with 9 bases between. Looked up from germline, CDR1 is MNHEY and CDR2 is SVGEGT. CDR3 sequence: CASSRGIYGYTF. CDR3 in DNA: TGTGCCAGCAGTCGGGGGATTTATGGCTACACCTTC.

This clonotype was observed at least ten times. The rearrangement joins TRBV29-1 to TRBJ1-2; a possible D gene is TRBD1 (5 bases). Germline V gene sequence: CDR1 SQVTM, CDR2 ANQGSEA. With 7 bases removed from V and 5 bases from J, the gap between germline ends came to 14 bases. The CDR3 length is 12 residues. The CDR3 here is CSGLGEGYGYTF. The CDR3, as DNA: TGCAGCGGCCTGGGGGAAGGATATGGCTACACCTTC. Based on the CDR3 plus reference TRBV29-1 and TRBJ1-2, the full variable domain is SAVISQKPSRDICQRGTSLTIQCQVDSQVTMMFWYRQQPGQSLTLIATANQGSEATYESGFVIDKFPISRPNLTFSTLTVSNMSPEDSSIYLCSGLGEGYGYTFGSGTRLTVV.

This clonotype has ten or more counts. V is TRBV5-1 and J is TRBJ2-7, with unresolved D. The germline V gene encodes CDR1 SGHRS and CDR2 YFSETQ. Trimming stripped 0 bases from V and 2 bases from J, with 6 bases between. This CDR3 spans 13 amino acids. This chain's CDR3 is CASSLVPAYEQYF. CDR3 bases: TGCGCCAGCAGCTTGGTGCCCGCCTACGAGCAGTACTTC.

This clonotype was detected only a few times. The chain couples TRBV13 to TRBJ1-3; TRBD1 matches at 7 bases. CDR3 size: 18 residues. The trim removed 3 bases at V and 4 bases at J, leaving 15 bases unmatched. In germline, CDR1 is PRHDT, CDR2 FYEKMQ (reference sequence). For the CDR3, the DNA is TGTGCCAGCAGCTTTCACTTCGGCCCAGGGGGGAACGGAAACACCATATATTTT. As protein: CASSFHFGPGGNGNTIYF.

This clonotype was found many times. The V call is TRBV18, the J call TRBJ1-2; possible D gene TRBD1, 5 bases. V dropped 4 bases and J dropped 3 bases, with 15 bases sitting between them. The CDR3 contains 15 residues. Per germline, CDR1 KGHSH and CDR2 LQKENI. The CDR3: CASSLQGWVDYGYTF. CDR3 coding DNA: TGTGCCAGCTCACTTCAGGGATGGGTGGACTATGGCTACACCTTC.

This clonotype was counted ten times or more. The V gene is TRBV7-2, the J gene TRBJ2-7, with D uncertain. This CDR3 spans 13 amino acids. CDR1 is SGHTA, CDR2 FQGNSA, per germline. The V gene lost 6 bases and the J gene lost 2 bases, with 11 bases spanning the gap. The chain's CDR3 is CASSLASPYEQYF. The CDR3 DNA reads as TGTGCCAGCAGTTTGGCTTCGCCCTACGAGCAGTACTTC.

CDR3 loop: CSASTKLIPTDTQYF. In nucleotides, the CDR3 is TGCAGTGCTAGTACTAAACTTATTCCCACAGATACGCAGTATTTT. The rearrangement uses TRBV20-1 and TRBJ2-3; D gene ambiguous. Germline V lookup: CDR1 DFQATT, CDR2 SNEGSKA (reference sequence). CDR3 length equals 15 residues. V shed 3 bases and J shed 2 bases, with 15 bases lying between them.

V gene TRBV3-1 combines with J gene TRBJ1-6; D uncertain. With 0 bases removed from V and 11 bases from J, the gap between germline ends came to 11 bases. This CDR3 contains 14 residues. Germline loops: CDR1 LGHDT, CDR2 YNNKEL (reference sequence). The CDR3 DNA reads TGTGCCAGCAGCCAAGATATCGGTTATACACCCCTCCACTTT. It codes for CASSQDIGYTPLHF.